This T cell receptor beta chain is drawn from a study of CD8 T cells in ankylosing spondylitis. Notes on the study in general: Seemingly distinctive of ankylosing spondylitis blood was a TCR beta motif formed by eight highly homologous variants.

TCRdb recomputed calls from the 5' RACE reads with MiXCR, one row per CDR3 protein. The top ten clones hold roughly 46% of a sample with about 220,000 distinct CDR3 sequences, around 17% of them seen once. CDR3 length: 17 amino acids. Germline V gene sequence: CDR1 LNHDA, CDR2 SQIVND (reference sequence). The J segment lost 1 base and the V segment lost 3 bases, leaving 8 bases of the junction unmatched. Worth noting for this clonotype: Its cognate antigen is unknown.

This TCR came from a male donor with ankylosing spondylitis. The J gene is TRBJ1-2, the V gene TRBV19; 10 bases fit TRBD1. The sample comprised blood, either unsorted or a sorted T cell fraction (not recorded which). The CDR3 DNA sequence: TGTGCCAGTAGTATCGTGACAGGGGGCTACATTAACTATGGCTACACCTTC. Encoded protein: CASSIVTGGYINYGYTF.